A single sample is the source of the 21 T cell receptor beta chains below, sequenced in a study of early stage breast cancer tumors. TCRdb's copy holds only in-frame clones and misses some; the assay was immunoSEQ multiplex PCR. The sample consists of 40,000 to 60,000 clones, over 75% of them appearing once. Sequencing was performed on blood. The receptor set was obtained from a person aged 40 to 50 with breast cancer.

This clone was recorded only once. The chain uses TRBV6-6 and TRBJ2-5; no clear D. Germline V lookup: CDR1 MNHNY, CDR2 SVGAGI (reference sequence). The length of the CDR3 is 14 residues. V was clipped by 0 bases and J by 6 bases, with 11 bases between them. Here the CDR3 reads CASSYSIQDQTQYF. The CDR3 DNA sequence: TGTGCCAGCAGTTACTCGATCCAGGATCAGACCCAGTACTTC.

The chain uses TRBV7-8 and TRBJ2-5; D perhaps matches TRBD1 (5 bases). V lost 5 bases and J lost 1, with 20 bases in between. This CDR3 is 17 amino acids long. Germline V gene data show CDR1 as SGHVS and CDR2 as FQNEAQ. DNA of the CDR3: TGTGCCAGCAGCCCGAGTCATGGGGCCCGACTCCAAGAGACCCAGTACTTC. This translates into CASSPSHGARLQETQYF.

This clone was seen a handful of times. This rearrangement joins TRBV11-3 to TRBJ2-7, with D unresolved. CDR3 length equals 8 residues. With 4 bases removed from V and 10 bases from J, the gap between germline ends came to 2 bases. Germline V lookup: CDR1 SGHNT, CDR2 YENEEA. In DNA, the CDR3 is TGTGCCAGCAGCTGCCAGTACTTC. It specifies CASSCQYF.

The CDR3 protein is CASSPPGGNYGYTF. The CDR3 coding sequence is TGTGCCAGTAGTCCGCCGGGGGGAAACTATGGCTACACCTTC. The V and J genes are TRBV19 and TRBJ1-2; tentatively, D is TRBD1 (5 bases). Germline V gives CDR1 LNHDA, CDR2 SQIVND (reference sequence). Trimming pared 5 bases from V and 2 bases from J, leaving 12 bases between. The CDR3 loop spans 14 amino acids.

The rearrangement joins TRBV27 to TRBJ2-1; 7 nucleotides match TRBD2. V lost 7 bases to trimming and J lost 9 bases; unmatched junction nucleotides: 15. The CDR3 is 15 residues long. Germline CDR1 MNHEY, CDR2 SMNVEV (reference sequence). CDR3 DNA sequence: TGTGCCAGCATCCAAAACGCGGGCGGGAGCGGTGAGCAGTTCTTC. The encoded protein is CASIQNAGGSGEQFF.

This clone was counted between two and nine times. The V call is TRBV11-2, the J call TRBJ2-7, with D tentatively TRBD2 (6 bases). Germline V gives CDR1 SGHAT, CDR2 FQNNGV. This CDR3 spans 14 amino acids. Trimming removed 6 bases from V and 2 bases from J, with 14 bases in between. The CDR3 DNA follows: TGTGCCAGCAGGTCCCGGGAGCAGCCCTACGAGCAGTACTTC. Translating gives CASRSREQPYEQYF.

The chain joins TRBV18 to TRBJ2-2, with D unresolved. V gave up 3 bases and J gave up 4 bases, with 9 bases separating them. Germline V lookup: CDR1 KGHSH, CDR2 LQKENI. The CDR3 is 14 residues long. In DNA form, the CDR3 reads TGTGCCAGCTCACCGGTTAAAGGCACCGGGGAGCTGTTTTTT. Translated, it gives CASSPVKGTGELFF.

The V gene is TRBV6-5, the J gene TRBJ2-2, with 7 nucleotides matching TRBD1. Germline CDR1 MNHEY, CDR2 SVGAGI. The CDR3 is made up of 16 amino acids. V dropped 2 bases and J dropped 4; count of bases not matched to a gene: 7. Written as DNA, the CDR3 is TGTGCCAGCAGTTACGGGGACAGAACCCCCACCGGGGAGCTGTTTTTT. Its translation: CASSYGDRTPTGELFF.

This chain connects TRBV6-5 to TRBJ2-3, with 7 bases aligning to TRBD2. Looked up from germline, CDR1 is MNHEY and CDR2 is SVGAGI. This CDR3 has 16 residues. J was trimmed by 0 bases and V by 2 bases; bases with no gene match: 5. CDR3 sequence (DNA): TGTGCCAGCAGTTACCGTGGGGGGGAAAGCACAGATACGCAGTATTTT. Translated, it gives CASSYRGGESTDTQYF.

This chain joins TRBV9 and TRBJ2-2, with TRBD2 as a possible D gene (6 bases). Trimming shortened V by 4 bases and J by 1 base, and 14 bases separated the two germline ends. This CDR3 has 16 residues. The V gene's germline CDR1 is SGDLS and CDR2 YYNGEE. CDR3 coding DNA: TGTGCCAGCAGCAAAATCGGGGGAGGGAACACCGGGGAGCTGTTTTTT. This encodes CASSKIGGGNTGELFF.

CDR3 region: CASSLIPGANNEQFF. The CDR3 region has the DNA TGCGCCAGCAGCTTGATCCCCGGGGCCAACAATGAGCAGTTCTTC. J is TRBJ2-1 and V is TRBV5-1, with D perhaps assigned TRBD1 or TRBD2 (5 bases each). CDR1 and CDR2 from the germline V gene are SGHRS and YFSETQ. This CDR3 has 15 amino acids. The V gene lost 1 base and the J gene lost 5 bases, with 13 bases spanning the gap.

The genes are TRBV5-1 and TRBJ2-7, with 10 bases that match TRBD1. Trimming at V came to 0 bases and at J to 5 bases, leaving 5 bases not matched to a gene. Germline CDR1 SGHRS, CDR2 YFSETQ. The CDR3 runs 15 residues. The CDR3 loop reads CASSLVSGQGDEQYF. The CDR3 coding sequence is TGCGCCAGCAGCTTGGTTTCTGGACAGGGGGACGAGCAGTACTTC.

The chain uses TRBV30 and TRBJ2-2; D possibly uses TRBD1 or TRBD2 (5 bases each). V lost 5 bases to trimming and J lost 8 bases, with 15 bases between them. Looked up from germline, CDR1 is GTSNPN and CDR2 is SVGIG (reference sequence). The CDR3 is 13 residues long. The CDR3 region has the DNA TGTGCCTGGGATACACGGGGCATGGGGGAGCTGTTTTTT. This gives the protein CAWDTRGMGELFF.

The chain uses TRBV18 and TRBJ1-4; D unclear. The germline gives CDR1 KGHSH, CDR2 LQKENI. The V and J ends lost 5 bases and 0 bases respectively, with 7 bases between them. The CDR3 totals 14 residues. The CDR3 region has the DNA TGTGCCAGCTCAGCGGGAGCAACTAATGAAAAACTGTTTTTT. This translates into CASSAGATNEKLFF. Using reference TRBV18 and TRBJ1-4 for the parts outside the CDR3, the full variable domain is NAGVMQNPRHLVRRRGQEARLRCSPMKGHSHVYWYRQLPEEGLKFMVYLQKENIIDESGMPKERFSAEFPKEGPSILRIQQVVRGDSAAYFCASSAGATNEKLFFGSGTQLSVL.

This clone showed up just once. The chain has TRBV7-2 and TRBJ2-1, with D possibly matching TRBD1 (5 bases). This CDR3 spans 13 amino acids. V was trimmed by 2 bases and J by 5 bases, leaving 7 bases between them. The germline V gene encodes CDR1 SGHTA and CDR2 FQGNSA. The CDR3 loop is CASSLSRDNEQFF. The CDR3 nucleotides read TGTGCCAGCAGCTTAAGCAGGGACAATGAGCAGTTCTTC.

This chain links TRBV19 with TRBJ2-2, with D unresolved. This CDR3 has 14 amino acids. Germline lookup yields CDR1 LNHDA and CDR2 SQIVND (reference sequence). Trimming shortened V by 3 bases and J by 6 bases, and 11 bases separated the two germline ends. As DNA, the CDR3 is TGTGCCAGTAGTATTCTACTCCTACCCGGGGAGCTGTTTTTT. Its protein is CASSILLLPGELFF.

The chain recombines TRBV19 with TRBJ1-2; no reliable D call. Trimming cost V 4 bases and J 1 base, with 4 bases left between them. Per the germline V gene, CDR1 is LNHDA and CDR2 is SQIVND (reference sequence). The CDR3 runs to 12 residues. CDR3 residues: CASSRDNYGYTF. CDR3 in DNA: TGTGCCAGTAGTAGAGATAACTATGGCTACACCTTC.

V gene TRBV19 combines with J gene TRBJ2-3, with 12 bases aligning to TRBD2. V was pared by 10 bases and J by 11 bases, with 13 bases of the junction left unmatched. The germline CDR1 and CDR2 sequences are LNHDA and SQIVND (reference sequence). The CDR3 extends over 14 amino acids. CDR3 residues: CATGTSGRTGMQYF. CDR3 DNA sequence: TGTGCCACGGGAACTAGCGGGAGGACGGGGATGCAGTATTTT.

The rearrangement uses TRBV27 and TRBJ2-7, with TRBD1 identical over 9 bases. The CDR3 has 15 amino acids. V shed 11 bases and J 6 bases; nucleotides not matched to a gene: 17. Germline values: CDR1 MNHEY, CDR2 SMNVEV (reference sequence). CDR3 nucleotide sequence: TGTGCCGGACGAATTCCGGGACAGGGCTGTGGCGAGCAGTACTTC. As protein: CAGRIPGQGCGEQYF.

The CDR3 is CASSFSSTDTQYF. CDR3 coding DNA: TGTGCCAGCAGTTTCTCTAGCACAGATACGCAGTATTTT. The rearrangement joins TRBV7-2 to TRBJ2-3; no firm D call. Germline CDR1 is SGHTA and CDR2 is FQGNSA. The CDR3 runs 13 residues. V lost 6 bases and J 0 bases, leaving 7 bases between the germline ends.

This clone showed up just a few times. V usage is TRBV19 and J usage is TRBJ1-5; D is unclear. V was clipped by 3 bases and J by 2 bases, with 23 bases between them. Germline V gene data show CDR1 as LNHDA and CDR2 as SQIVND (reference sequence). CDR3 length equals 19 residues. CDR3 nucleotides: TGTGCCAGTAGTATGACGCTCGTCGGGCGTCCTAGGGGCAATCAGCCCCAGCATTTT. It specifies CASSMTLVGRPRGNQPQHF.